A selection of T cell receptor beta chains follows, all from one sample in a study of blood T cell repertoires in COVID-19. Some clones are missing from TCRdb's copy, which holds only in-frame ones; the method was immunoSEQ multiplex PCR. The sample lists more than 150,000 clones; around 73% were seen once. Sequencing input: PBMCs or T cells enriched from blood (not recorded which). The receptors were gathered from a woman aged 50 to 60 who had recovered from COVID-19. Both conserved end residues are part of each CDR3. D genes are given only for firm matches. Expanded clones are given a class, and other clones once, few, many or no size at all.

clone size,V gene,J gene,D gene,CDR3 DNA,CDR3 protein
.,TRBV7-8,TRBJ1-6,.,TGTGCCAGCAGCTTTGGGGCGTATAATTCACCCCTCCACTTT,CASSFGAYNSPLHF
.,TRBV5-1,TRBJ2-5,.,TGCGCCAGCAGCTTGGAACTCGGGCAAGAGACCCAGTACTTC,CASSLELGQETQYF
.,TRBV4-1,TRBJ2-7,.,TGCGCCAGCAGCCACTCGGGTTCTAGCTACGAGCAGTACTTC,CASSHSGSSYEQYF
.,TRBV20-1,TRBJ2-7,TRBD1,TGCAGTGCTCGTGGGACAGGAAACTCCTACGAGCAGTACTTC,CSARGTGNSYEQYF
.,TRBV5-1,TRBJ2-3,TRBD2,TGCGCCAGCAGCTCTAGACCTATAGCGGGAGAAGCAGATACGCAGTATTTT,CASSSRPIAGEADTQYF
.,TRBV5-1,TRBJ2-5,TRBD2,TGCGCCAGCAGCTTGGGGGTGCAATTAGCGGGAGTAGGCGAGACCCAGTACTTC,CASSLGVQLAGVGETQYF
.,TRBV3-1/TRBV3-2,TRBJ2-7,.,TGTGCCAGCAGCCAACTAGCCGTGTCCTACGAGCAGTACTTC,CASSQLAVSYEQYF
.,TRBV28,TRBJ2-1,.,TGTGCCAGCGGCGACTCTCCCTACAATGAGCAGTTCTTC,CASGDSPYNEQFF
.,TRBV7-3,TRBJ2-1,TRBD1,TGTGCCAGCAGCCGCGACAGGGCTTCCTACAATGAGCAGTTCTTC,CASSRDRASYNEQFF
few,TRBV6-5,TRBJ1-2,.,TGTGCCACCCGAGGATCGGGAGGCGTCGGCTACACCTTC,CATRGSGGVGYTF
many,TRBV7-8,TRBJ2-7,.,TGTGCCAGCAGCCCGGCCTACGAGCAGTACTTC,CASSPAYEQYF
.,TRBV6-1,TRBJ1-1,.,TGTGCCAGCAGTGGCCGACATTGGGGCGCGGACACTGAAGCTTTCTTT,CASSGRHWGADTEAFF
.,TRBV14,TRBJ2-7,.,TGTGCCAGCAGCCAACGAGCGGCCTACGAGCAGTACTTC,CASSQRAAYEQYF
.,TRBV28,TRBJ2-3,TRBD1,TGTGCCAGCAGTGCCTCCGGGACAGGGGGGAACACAGATACGCAGTATTTT,CASSASGTGGNTDTQYF
.,TRBV29-1,TRBJ2-1,.,TGCAGCGTTGAACATACTAGGGCCCCCGATGAGCAGTTCTTC,CSVEHTRAPDEQFF
.,TRBV29-1,TRBJ2-5,.,TGCAGCGCCGGGGAGACCCAGTACTTC,CSAGETQYF
.,TRBV10-3,TRBJ2-5,TRBD1,TGTGCCATCAGAGCTCGACAGGGTAAAGAGACCCAGTACTTC,CAIRARQGKETQYF
.,TRBV5-1,TRBJ2-7,TRBD1,TGCGCCAGCGGGGTCGGACAGGGGACGGGCGAGCAGTACTTC,CASGVGQGTGEQYF
.,TRBV19,TRBJ1-6,.,TGTGCCAGTAGTACCACCGGGACTGGAAATTCACCCCTCCACTTT,CASSTTGTGNSPLHF
.,TRBV12-3/TRBV12-4,TRBJ2-1,.,TGTGCCAGCAGTTTCCGAGCAGGTGGGTTGGTCTTC,CASSFRAGGLVF
few,TRBV2,TRBJ2-2,TRBD2,TGTGCCAGCAATAGCGGGGTCAACACCGGGGAGCTGTTTTTT,CASNSGVNTGELFF
.,TRBV19,TRBJ1-4,TRBD1,TGTGCCAGTAGTACGGACAGGGATCGGAATGAAAAACTGTTTTTT,CASSTDRDRNEKLFF
few,TRBV27,TRBJ2-3,.,TGTGCCAGCAGTTTATTTGCAGCGTCCCGGGGGGATACGCAGTATTTT,CASSLFAASRGDTQYF
many,TRBV27,TRBJ2-2,.,TGTGCCAGCAGTCGAGCGCCTATTCCGTCGAACACCGGGGAGCTGTTTTTT,CASSRAPIPSNTGELFF
.,TRBV19,TRBJ1-1,.,TGTGCCAGTAGTATTTGGCGGGAAGCAGCTTTCTTT,CASSIWREAAFF
.,TRBV7-2,TRBJ2-7,.,TGTGCCAGCAGCTCGACCCCAGACGGAGCCTACGAGCAGTACTTC,CASSSTPDGAYEQYF
once,TRBV7-6,TRBJ2-1,.,TGTGCCAGCAGCTTACCAAGGACTCGAGCGGTGTACAATGAGCAGTTCTTC,CASSLPRTRAVYNEQFF
.,TRBV5-1,TRBJ1-2,TRBD1,TGCGCCAGCAGCTTGGAGGGGACAGGGGTTTTGAGCTACACCTTC,CASSLEGTGVLSYTF
.,TRBV27,TRBJ2-7,TRBD1,TGTGCCAGCAGTCAGGACAGGGGGCCCGGCGAGCAGTACTTC,CASSQDRGPGEQYF
once,TRBV28,TRBJ1-1,.,TGTGCCAGCAGCCCCAATCGGCGGGTTGCTTTCTTT,CASSPNRRVAFF
.,TRBV7-3,TRBJ2-1,TRBD2,TGTGCCAGCAGCCCCCGGACTAGCGGGAGGAACAATGAGCAGTTCTTC,CASSPRTSGRNNEQFF
.,TRBV9,TRBJ1-3,.,TGTGCCAGCAGCGACAGGGCTGGAAACACCATATATTTT,CASSDRAGNTIYF
.,TRBV11-3,TRBJ2-7,TRBD1,TGTGCCAGCAGCTCGACCGGGACAGGGCCCTCCTACGAGCAGTACTTC,CASSSTGTGPSYEQYF
.,TRBV5-1,TRBJ2-5,.,TGCGCCAGCAGCAGGGACTCCGGGGGTAGAGAGACCCAGTACTTC,CASSRDSGGRETQYF
.,TRBV3-1/TRBV3-2,TRBJ1-4,TRBD1,TGTGCCAGCAGCCAACGGACAGGATTAGCAACTAATGAAAAACTGTTTTTT,CASSQRTGLATNEKLFF
.,TRBV28,TRBJ1-1,TRBD1,TGTGCCAGCAGTTTCCCCCGGGACAGCCTAGAAGCTTTCTTT,CASSFPRDSLEAFF
once,TRBV27,TRBJ1-2,.,TGTGCCAGCAGCTCCCATGGCCTTAACTATGGCTACACCTTC,CASSSHGLNYGYTF
.,TRBV27,TRBJ1-6,TRBD1,TGTGCCAGCAGGAGGGGCGGCGGAGGGACAGGGGGCTTTCCCCTCCACTTT,CASRRGGGGTGGFPLHF
.,TRBV7-6,TRBJ1-1,TRBD1,TGTGCCAGCAGCTTAGGGACAGGGACGAACACTGAAGCTTTCTTT,CASSLGTGTNTEAFF
.,TRBV5-1,TRBJ2-1,.,TGCGCCAGCAGCTTGGAGACAGGCTACAATGAGCAGTTCTTC,CASSLETGYNEQFF
few,TRBV7-2,TRBJ1-6,TRBD1,TGTGCCAGCAGTCCTAGGACAGGTGTCAATAATTCACCCCTCCACTTT,CASSPRTGVNNSPLHF
.,TRBV28,TRBJ2-2,.,TGTGCCAGCAGTTTCCCGCCGCAGGTCGGGGAGCTGTTTTTT,CASSFPPQVGELFF
.,TRBV5-4,TRBJ1-2,.,TGTGCCAGCAGCTTGGACTGGACGGGGAGTGGCTACACCTTC,CASSLDWTGSGYTF
.,TRBV7-2,TRBJ2-5,.,TGTGCCAGCAGCCTAGGGGCTCGGGAGACCCAGTACTTC,CASSLGARETQYF
.,TRBV24-1,TRBJ2-2,TRBD1,TGTGCCACCAGCGACAGCGACAGGGTTCGTCTTAACACCGGGGAGCTGTTTTTT,CATSDSDRVRLNTGELFF
.,TRBV7-9,TRBJ2-1,.,TGTGCCAGCAGCCTTTTTGTGGGAGCTGGAAATGAGCAGTTCTTC,CASSLFVGAGNEQFF
.,TRBV7-6,TRBJ1-1,.,TGTGCCAGCAGCACCCCGCTTGGTGGCTTTTTTACGAACACTGAAGCTTTCTTT,CASSTPLGGFFTNTEAFF
.,TRBV7-9,TRBJ1-1,TRBD1,TGTGCCAGCAGATCCGACAGGGTCGTCACTGAAGCTTTCTTT,CASRSDRVVTEAFF
.,TRBV7-3,TRBJ2-3,TRBD2,TGTGCCAGCAGCAGGGGTACTAGCGGTAATACGCAGTATTTT,CASSRGTSGNTQYF
few,TRBV3-1/TRBV3-2,TRBJ2-1,TRBD2,TGTGCCAGCAGCCTATCGTTAGCGGGGAATGAGCAGTTCTTC,CASSLSLAGNEQFF
.,TRBV6-5,TRBJ2-1,TRBD2,TGTGCCAGCAGGACGACTAGCGGGAGCGGCTATGAGCAGTTCTTC,CASRTTSGSGYEQFF
.,TRBV11-2,TRBJ2-7,TRBD1,TGTGCCAGCAGCTCCACAGGGGGCTATAGCTCCTACGAGCAGTACTTC,CASSSTGGYSSYEQYF
.,TRBV28,TRBJ2-3,.,TGTGCCAGCAGTTACGGGAGTCCCGATACGCAGTATTTT,CASSYGSPDTQYF
.,TRBV7-9,TRBJ2-3,TRBD1,TGTGCCAGCAGCTCGGGACAGCCCCGCACAGATACGCAGTATTTT,CASSSGQPRTDTQYF
.,TRBV6-5,TRBJ1-5,.,TGTGCCACCCTCGCCAGGAGCAATCAGCCCCAGCATTTT,CATLARSNQPQHF